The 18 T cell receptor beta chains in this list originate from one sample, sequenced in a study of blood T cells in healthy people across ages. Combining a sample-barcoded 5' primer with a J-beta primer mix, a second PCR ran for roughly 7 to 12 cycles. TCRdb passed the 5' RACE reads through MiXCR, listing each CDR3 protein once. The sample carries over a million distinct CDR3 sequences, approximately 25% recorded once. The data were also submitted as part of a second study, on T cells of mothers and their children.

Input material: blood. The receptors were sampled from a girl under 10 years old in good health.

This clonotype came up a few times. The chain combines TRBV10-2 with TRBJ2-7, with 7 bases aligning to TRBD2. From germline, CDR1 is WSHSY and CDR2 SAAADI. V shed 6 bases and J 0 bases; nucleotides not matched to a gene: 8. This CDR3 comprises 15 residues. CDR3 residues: CASSQTSVSSYEQYF. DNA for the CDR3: TGCGCCAGCAGCCAAACTAGCGTGAGCTCCTACGAGCAGTACTTC.

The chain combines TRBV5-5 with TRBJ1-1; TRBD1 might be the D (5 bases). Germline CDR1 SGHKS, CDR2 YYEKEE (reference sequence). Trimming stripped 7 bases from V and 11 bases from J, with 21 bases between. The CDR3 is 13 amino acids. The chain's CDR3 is CASVGPGGWGAFF. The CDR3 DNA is TGTGCCAGCGTTGGGCCAGGTGGGTGGGGGGCTTTCTTT.

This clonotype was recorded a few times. CDR3 bases: TGCGCCAGCAGCCTCCCATGGAGGACCGGGGAGCTGTTTTTT. Amino acids: CASSLPWRTGELFF. This rearrangement joins TRBV4-1 to TRBJ2-2; D possibly corresponds to TRBD2 (5 bases). There are 14 residues in the CDR3. V was trimmed by 4 bases and J by 5 bases, leaving 11 bases between them. In germline, CDR1 is MGHRA, CDR2 YSYEKL.

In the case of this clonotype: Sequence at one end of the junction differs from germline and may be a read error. CDR3 nucleotides: TGTGCCAGCAGGTTAGGGGTCTACGAAAAAGAGACCCAGTACTTC. Translation: CASRLGVYEKETQYF. The rearrangement links TRBV7-2 to TRBJ2-5; D perhaps matches TRBD1 (5 bases). This CDR3 region has 15 residues. Germline V gene lookup returns CDR1 SGHTA and CDR2 FQGNSA.

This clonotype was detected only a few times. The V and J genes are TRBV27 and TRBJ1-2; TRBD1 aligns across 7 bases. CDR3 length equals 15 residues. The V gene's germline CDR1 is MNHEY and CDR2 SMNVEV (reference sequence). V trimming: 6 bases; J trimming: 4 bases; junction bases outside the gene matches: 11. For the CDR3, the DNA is TGTGCCAGCAGGAATGACAGGGCCGGAATCTATGGCTACACCTTC. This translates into CASRNDRAGIYGYTF.

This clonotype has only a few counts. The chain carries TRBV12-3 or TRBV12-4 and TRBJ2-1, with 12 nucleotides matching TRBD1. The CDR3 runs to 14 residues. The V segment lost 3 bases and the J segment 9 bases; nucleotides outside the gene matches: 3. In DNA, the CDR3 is TGTGCCAGCAGTTTCGGGGACAGGGGGCTTGAGCAGTTCTTC. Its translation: CASSFGDRGLEQFF.

The CDR3 loop is CASDHRYEQYF. In DNA, the CDR3 is TGTGCCAGCGACCATCGATACGAGCAGTACTTC. J is TRBJ2-5 and V is TRBV6-1; D gene unclear. TRBJ2-7 matches the DNA end more closely, so the J call is doubtful. Germline values: CDR1 MNHNS, CDR2 SASEGT. This CDR3 region has 11 residues.

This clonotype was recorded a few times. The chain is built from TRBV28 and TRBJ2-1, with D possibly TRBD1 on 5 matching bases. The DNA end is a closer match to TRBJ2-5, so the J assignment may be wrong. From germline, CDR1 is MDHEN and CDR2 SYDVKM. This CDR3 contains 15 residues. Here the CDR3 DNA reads TGTGCCAGCAGTACCCCAGACAGCGTGAGAGAGACCCAGTACTTC. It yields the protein CASSTPDSVRETQYF.

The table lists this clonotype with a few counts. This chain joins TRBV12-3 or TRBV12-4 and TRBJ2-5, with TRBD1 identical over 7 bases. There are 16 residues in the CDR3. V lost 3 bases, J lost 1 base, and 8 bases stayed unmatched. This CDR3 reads CASSFRTGPVQETQYF. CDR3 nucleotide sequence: TGTGCCAGCAGTTTTAGGACAGGCCCCGTCCAAGAGACCCAGTACTTC.

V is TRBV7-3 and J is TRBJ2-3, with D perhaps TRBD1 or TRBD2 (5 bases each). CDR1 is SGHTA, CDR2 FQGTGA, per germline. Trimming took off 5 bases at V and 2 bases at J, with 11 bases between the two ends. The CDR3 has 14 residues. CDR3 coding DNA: TGTGCCAGCAGCACGGGACCCTACACAGATACGCAGTATTTT. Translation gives CASSTGPYTDTQYF.

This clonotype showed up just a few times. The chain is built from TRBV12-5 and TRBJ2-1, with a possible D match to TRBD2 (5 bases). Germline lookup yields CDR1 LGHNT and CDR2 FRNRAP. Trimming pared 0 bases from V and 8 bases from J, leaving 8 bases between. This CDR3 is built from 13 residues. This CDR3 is CASGLVPEDEQFF. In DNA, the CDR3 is TGTGCTAGTGGTTTGGTACCGGAGGATGAGCAGTTCTTC.

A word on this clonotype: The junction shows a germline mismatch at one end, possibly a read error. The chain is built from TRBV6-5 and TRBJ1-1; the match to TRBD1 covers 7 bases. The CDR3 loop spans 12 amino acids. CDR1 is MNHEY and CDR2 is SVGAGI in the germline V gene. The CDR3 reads CASRQGGTEASF. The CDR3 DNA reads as TGTGCCAGCAGACAAGGGGGCACTGAAGCTTCCTTT.

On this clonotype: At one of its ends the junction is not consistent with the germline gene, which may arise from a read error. Here the CDR3 reads CASSIARDTIYNEQLF. The CDR3 DNA reads TGTGCCAGCAGCATCGCCCGGGACACCATTTACAATGAGCAGCTCTTC. This chain joins TRBV9 and TRBJ2-5; tentatively, D is TRBD1 (6 bases). The CDR3 spans 16 residues. Germline CDR1 reads SGDLS; CDR2 reads YYNGEE.

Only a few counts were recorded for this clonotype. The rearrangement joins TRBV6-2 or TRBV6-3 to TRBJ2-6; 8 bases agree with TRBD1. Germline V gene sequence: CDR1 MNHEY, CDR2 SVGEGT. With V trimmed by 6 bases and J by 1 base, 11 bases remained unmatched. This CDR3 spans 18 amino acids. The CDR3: CASRTTGAHPSGANVLTF. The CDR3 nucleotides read TGTGCCAGCAGGACGACAGGGGCCCACCCATCTGGGGCCAACGTCCTGACTTTC.

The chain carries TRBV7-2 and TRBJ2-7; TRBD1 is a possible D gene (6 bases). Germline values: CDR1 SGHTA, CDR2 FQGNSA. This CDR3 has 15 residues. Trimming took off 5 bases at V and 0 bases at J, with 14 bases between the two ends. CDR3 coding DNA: TGTGCCAGCAGCCGAACAGGGACACTCTCCTACGAGCAGTACTTC. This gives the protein CASSRTGTLSYEQYF.

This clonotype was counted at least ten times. In DNA, the CDR3 is TGTGCCAGCAGCTCCCCGGGGGGGGGACCACCGTTTGTGGAGACCCAGTACTTC. Protein product: CASSSPGGGPPFVETQYF. The chain joins TRBV7-8 to TRBJ2-5, with TRBD2 identical over 8 bases. The CDR3 has 18 amino acids. CDR1 is SGHVS and CDR2 is FQNEAQ in the germline V gene. With 4 bases clipped from V and 5 bases from J, the junction kept 18 bases outside the gene matches.

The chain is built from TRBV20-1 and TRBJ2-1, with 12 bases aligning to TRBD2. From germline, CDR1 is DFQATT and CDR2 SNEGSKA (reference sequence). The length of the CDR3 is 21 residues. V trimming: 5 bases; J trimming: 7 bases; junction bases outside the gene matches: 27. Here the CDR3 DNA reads TGCAGTGCTCCCAAACTCTCCACAGGGGCTAGCGGGAGGGTCGGAGGGAATGAGCAGTTCTTC. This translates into CSAPKLSTGASGRVGGNEQFF.

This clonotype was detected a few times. Written as DNA, the CDR3 is TGCAGCGTTGGGCCTCCTGCACTCCCTAGCAATCAGCCCCAGCATTTT. This encodes CSVGPPALPSNQPQHF. This chain links TRBV29-1 with TRBJ1-5; D uncertain. The CDR3 is 16 amino acids. Germline CDR1 reads SQVTM; CDR2 reads ANQGSEA. V dropped 4 bases and J dropped 0 bases, with 16 bases sitting between them.